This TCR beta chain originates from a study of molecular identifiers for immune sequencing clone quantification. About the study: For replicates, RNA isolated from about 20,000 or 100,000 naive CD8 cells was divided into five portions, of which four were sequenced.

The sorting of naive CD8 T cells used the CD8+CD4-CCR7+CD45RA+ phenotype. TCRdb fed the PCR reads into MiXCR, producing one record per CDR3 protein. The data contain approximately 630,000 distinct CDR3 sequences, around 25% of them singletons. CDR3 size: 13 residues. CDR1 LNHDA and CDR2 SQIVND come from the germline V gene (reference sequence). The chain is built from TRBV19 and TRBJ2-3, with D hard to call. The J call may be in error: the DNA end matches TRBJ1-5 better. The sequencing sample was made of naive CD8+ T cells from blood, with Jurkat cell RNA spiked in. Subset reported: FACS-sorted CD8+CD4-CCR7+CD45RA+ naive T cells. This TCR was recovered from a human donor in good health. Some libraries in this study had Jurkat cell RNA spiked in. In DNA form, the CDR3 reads TGTGCCAGTAGAGGCTTTGAAGAGGGTACGCAGCATTTT. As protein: CASRGFEEGTQHF.